The 2 T cell receptor beta chains below were found in one sample sequenced in a study of blood T cell repertoires in COVID-19. Here immunoSEQ multiplex PCR was the method, and the copy in TCRdb shows in-frame clones only, minus some. The sample yields 36,000 or so clones, 85% to 90% seen once. The source material was peripheral blood. The receptor source for this set is a woman in her seventies with active COVID-19.

The chain carries TRBV27 and TRBJ2-4; TRBD2 matches at 10 bases. J was trimmed by 3 bases and V by 2 bases; bases with no gene match: 1. CDR1 is MNHEY, CDR2 SMNVEV, per germline (reference sequence). The CDR3 spans 15 residues. CDR3 amino acids: CASSLQRGGKNIQYF. CDR3 sequence (DNA): TGTGCCAGCAGTTTACAGCGGGGGGGCAAAAACATTCAGTACTTC.

This clone was seen only once. V usage is TRBV2 and J usage is TRBJ2-5; D perhaps matches TRBD2 (5 bases). The CDR3 is made up of 13 amino acids. Per the germline V gene, CDR1 is SNHLY and CDR2 is FYNNEI. V was trimmed by 6 bases and J by 3 bases, leaving 11 bases between them. CDR3 coding DNA: TGTGCCAGCAGAGAGGAGGACGAAGAGACCCAGTACTTC. Encoded protein: CASREEDEETQYF.